Listed below are T cell receptor beta chains from one sample, sequenced in a study of T cell repertoires in cytomegalovirus infection. TCRdb reprocessed the reads via MiXCR and lists one record per CDR3 protein. This repertoire shows about 830,000 distinct CDR3 sequences, approximately 29% found once; its top ten account for 9.5% to 15%. No antigen has been assigned to these receptors. The starting material was cultured CD8+ T cells from PBMCs, obtained from culture after CMV antigen stimulation. These receptor sequences come from a human donor in good health (CMV status not recorded). Some clones in this sample may be carry-over from other donors' samples. The CDR3 runs from the conserved cysteine through the conserved F or W. The order of the fields is J gene, D gene, V gene, clone size, CDR3 DNA, CDR3 protein. A D gene is named only where the DNA matches it firmly. Size tells how often a clone was seen (once, few, many) or the class of an expanded clone, and some rows leave it out.

>TRBJ2-3|NA|TRBV4-1|many
TGCGCCAGCAGCCAAGAGTTTGCGGCGGGGCGTACCCCCACGGGCACAGATACGCAGTATTTT
CASSQEFAAGRTPTGTDTQYF
>TRBJ2-5|NA|TRBV6-2/TRBV6-3|NA
TGTGTCAGCAGTTACTTGGCCTTACAAGAGACCCAGTACTTC
CVSSYLALQETQYF
>TRBJ1-4|NA|TRBV13|NA
TGTGCCAGCAGCTTAGGGGGGACATCCGCACCTGAAAAACTGTTTTTT
CASSLGGTSAPEKLFF
>TRBJ1-5|NA|TRBV12-3/TRBV12-4|few
TGTGCCAGCAGTTTACGGGACGGACAGCCCCAGCATTTT
CASSLRDGQPQHF
>TRBJ2-7|TRBD1|TRBV4-1|few
TGCGCCAGCAGCCAAGGAGGGACAGAGACCTACGAGCAGTACTTC
CASSQGGTETYEQYF
>TRBJ2-1|TRBD2|TRBV5-4|NA
TGTGCCAGCAGCTTCTACGGGGGGAGCTCCTACAATGAGCAGTTCTTC
CASSFYGGSSYNEQFF
>TRBJ1-5|TRBD1|TRBV7-9|NA
TGTGCCAGCAGCTCTGGACAGGTGATTCAGCCCCAGCATTTT
CASSSGQVIQPQHF
>TRBJ2-5|NA|TRBV27|NA
TGTGCCAGCAGTTTAGGGACCCACGCAGAGACCCAGTACTTC
CASSLGTHAETQYF
>TRBJ1-6|NA|TRBV9|NA
TGTGCCAGCAGCGAGTCGGGTGGAAATTCACCCCTCCACTTT
CASSESGGNSPLHF
>TRBJ1-1|NA|TRBV12-3/TRBV12-4|few
TGTGCCACCTCCTGGGGGGGTTCGAGCACTGAAGCTTTCTTT
CATSWGGSSTEAFF
>TRBJ2-5|TRBD1|TRBV6-5|few
TGTGCCAGCAGTTACTCAAAAAATACCGGGACAGTGATCCAAGAGACCCAGTACTTC
CASSYSKNTGTVIQETQYF
>TRBJ2-5|TRBD2|TRBV14|few
TGTGCCAGCAGCCAAGATATGACTAGCGGGGGGTCCTGGGAGACCCAGTACTTC
CASSQDMTSGGSWETQYF
>TRBJ1-6|TRBD1|TRBV27|NA
TGTGCCAGCAGTGTTCAGGGGGCATATTCACCCCTCCACTTT
CASSVQGAYSPLHF
>TRBJ1-3|NA|TRBV28|NA
TGTGCCAGCAGCGTGTGGCCGGGGGCGGGAAACACCATATATTTT
CASSVWPGAGNTIYF
>TRBJ1-1|NA|TRBV7-8|few
TGTGCCAGCAGCCCCAGGCACTTCACTGAAGCTTTCTTT
CASSPRHFTEAFF
>TRBJ2-3|TRBD2|TRBV4-1|NA
TGCGCCAGCAGCCAAGAACTAGCGGGGGCCACAGATACGCAGTATTTT
CASSQELAGATDTQYF
>TRBJ2-2|NA|TRBV12-3/TRBV12-4|NA
TGTGCCAGCAGGACGAGATTTAGGGGGAACACCGGGGAGCTGTTTTTT
CASRTRFRGNTGELFF
>TRBJ1-1|NA|TRBV5-6|once
TGTGCCAGCAGCCAAGGGAGCGGAGAGAGGACTGAAGCTTTCTTT
CASSQGSGERTEAFF
>TRBJ1-6|TRBD1|TRBV4-3|NA
TGCGCCAGCAGCCAGGCCCCGGGACAGAATTCACCCCTCCACTTT
CASSQAPGQNSPLHF
>TRBJ2-4|NA|TRBV5-1|few
TGCGCCAGCAGCTTTGGGGGGCAGGACAAAAACATTCAGTACTTC
CASSFGGQDKNIQYF
>TRBJ1-2|NA|TRBV13|NA
TGTGCCAGCAGCTTAGGCCGACAAATTCATGGCTACACCTTC
CASSLGRQIHGYTF
>TRBJ1-1|NA|TRBV19|many
TGCGCCAGCAGCTTGGACTCGGTTAACACTGAAGCTTTCTTT
CASSLDSVNTEAFF
>TRBJ1-5|TRBD1|TRBV7-9|many
TGTGCCAGCAGCTTCGGGGACAGTAGTCAGCCCCAGCATTTT
CASSFGDSSQPQHF
>TRBJ2-2|NA|TRBV14|NA
TGTGCCAGCAGCCAAGATTTTGGCACCGGGGAGCTGTTTTTT
CASSQDFGTGELFF
>TRBJ1-2|TRBD1|TRBV9|once
TGTGCCAGCAGCAGGTACCAGACAGGGAGGTTCATAACCTTC
CASSRYQTGRFITF
>TRBJ2-1|NA|TRBV5-4|NA
TGTGCCAGCAGCTTGAGGATAGCGGACAATGAGCAGTTCTTC
CASSLRIADNEQFF
>TRBJ2-1|NA|TRBV6-5|few
TGTGCCAGCGGGCTTTTTGGGGCGAGCAATGAGCAGTTCTTC
CASGLFGASNEQFF
>TRBJ2-3|NA|TRBV7-2|many
TGTGCCAGCAGCTTAGAACGGGGAATGGCAGATACGCAGTATTTT
CASSLERGMADTQYF
>TRBJ2-1|NA|TRBV4-1|NA
TGCGCCAGCAGCGCGCCGGGAGTGGGGAATGAGCAGTTCTTC
CASSAPGVGNEQFF
>TRBJ2-2|NA|TRBV7-2|many
TGTGCCAGCAGCCCTTCCAAGGGACCACCGAGGGGGGAGCTGTTTTTT
CASSPSKGPPRGELFF
>TRBJ1-5|NA|TRBV27|few
TGTGCCAGCCGTGGGTTTGGCAATCAGCCCCAGCATTTT
CASRGFGNQPQHF
>TRBJ2-1|NA|TRBV5-5|few
TGTGCCAGCAGGACGGCCGGCGTCCATGAGCAGTTCTTC
CASRTAGVHEQFF
>TRBJ1-1|NA|TRBV19|many
TGTGCCAGTACCTCAGGACACTCGAACACTGAAGCTTTCTTT
CASTSGHSNTEAFF
>TRBJ2-3|NA|TRBV7-2|NA
TGTGCCAGCAGCTTTTTGGGGGGGGGGCCAGATACGCAGTATTTT
CASSFLGGGPDTQYF
>TRBJ2-5|NA|TRBV20-1|NA
TGCAGTGCTAGAGGGGGGAGAGTGCAAGAGACCCAGTACTTC
CSARGGRVQETQYF
>TRBJ2-5|TRBD1|TRBV23-1|few
TGCGCCAGCAGTGGGAAGGATGGACAGGGCAGAGAGACCCAGTACTTC
CASSGKDGQGRETQYF
>TRBJ2-1|NA|TRBV19|many
TGTGCCAGTAGTATAGCCCCGAGCGCCCCAGCCTACAATGAGCAGTTCTTC
CASSIAPSAPAYNEQFF
>TRBJ2-7|NA|TRBV12-3/TRBV12-4|NA
TGTGCCAGCAGTGAAGTTGGTTCGGACGAGCAGTACTTC
CASSEVGSDEQYF
>TRBJ1-1|NA|TRBV7-9|NA
TGTGCCAGCAGCAGCGCACTGGCCCAGGAATCACCTAACACTGAAGCTTTCTTT
CASSSALAQESPNTEAFF
>TRBJ2-1|NA|TRBV27|NA
TGTGCCAGTAGCTTTTACCCGGGGAATGAGCAGTTCTTC
CASSFYPGNEQFF
>TRBJ2-1|TRBD2|TRBV12-3/TRBV12-4|once
TGTGCCAGCGGGGGGGGGGATATTGGCAATGAGCAGTTCTTC
CASGGGDIGNEQFF
>TRBJ1-1|NA|TRBV12-3/TRBV12-4|few
TGTGCCAGCAGGTCCCTCCTTGGAGCTTTCTTT
CASRSLLGAFF
>TRBJ1-2|NA|TRBV27|few
TGTGCCAGCAGTTTAACAGGGACCTACTATGGCTACACCTTC
CASSLTGTYYGYTF
>TRBJ1-2|NA|TRBV3-1|NA
TGTGCCAGCAGCCAAGAACTTACCGGCCCTGCCTATGGCTACACCTTC
CASSQELTGPAYGYTF
>TRBJ2-3|NA|TRBV27|once
TGTGCCAGCTTAACCGGGACCCCTAAAGGACCAAATACGCAGTATTTT
CASLTGTPKGPNTQYF
>TRBJ2-3|NA|TRBV5-6|NA
TGTGCCAGCCTACAAGGACGGCCTTCAGATACGCAGTATTTT
CASLQGRPSDTQYF
>TRBJ2-1|NA|TRBV27|few
TGTGCCAGCAGCTTTGTCCGGGTCTCCTACAATGAGCAGTTCTTC
CASSFVRVSYNEQFF
>TRBJ1-1|NA|TRBV7-6|NA
TGTGCCAGCAGCTGGGAACAGGGCATGAACACTGAAGCTTTCTTT
CASSWEQGMNTEAFF
>TRBJ2-3|NA|TRBV7-9|few
TGTGCCAGCAGCCGCCGACGGACAGTTACGGATACGCAGTATTTT
CASSRRRTVTDTQYF
>TRBJ1-1|NA|TRBV5-5|few
TGTGCCAGCAGCGCCCCAGGCTACACTGAAGCTTTCTTT
CASSAPGYTEAFF
>TRBJ1-4|NA|TRBV6-5|few
TGTGCCAGCAGTTCGACCTCATCTGCAACTAATGAAAAACTGTTTTTT
CASSSTSSATNEKLFF
>TRBJ2-5|TRBD2|TRBV5-1|NA
TGCGCCAGCAGCTTGGAGGGCCGGGAGGGAGCGGGGTTACAAGAGACCCAGTACTTC
CASSLEGREGAGLQETQYF